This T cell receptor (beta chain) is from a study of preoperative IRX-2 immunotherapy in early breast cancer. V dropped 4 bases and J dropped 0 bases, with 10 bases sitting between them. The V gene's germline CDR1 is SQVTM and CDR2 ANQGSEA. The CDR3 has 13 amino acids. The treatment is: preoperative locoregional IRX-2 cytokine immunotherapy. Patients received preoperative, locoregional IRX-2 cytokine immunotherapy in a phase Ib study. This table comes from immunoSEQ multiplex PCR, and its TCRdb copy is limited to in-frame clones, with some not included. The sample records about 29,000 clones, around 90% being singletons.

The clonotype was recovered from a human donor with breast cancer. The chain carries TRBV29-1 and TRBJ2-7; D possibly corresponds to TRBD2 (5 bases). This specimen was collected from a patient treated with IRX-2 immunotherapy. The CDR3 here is CSVATGSSYEQYF. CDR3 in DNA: TGCAGCGTTGCTACGGGGAGCTCCTACGAGCAGTACTTC.